These T cell receptor beta chains were read from a single sample in a study of cytomegalovirus exposure and HLA in healthy donors. Profiled with immunoSEQ multiplex PCR; TCRdb holds only in-frame clones, not every one. The data contain some 190,000 clones, 65% to 75% of them singletons. The specimen sequenced was PBMCs. The receptor set was obtained from a young man in good health and CMV-seropositive. Both conserved end residues are part of each CDR3. The D gene is left open where the match is weak. Clone size, where shown, is once, few, many, or a class for clones that have expanded.

abundance: few
v_gene: TRBV19
j_gene: TRBJ2-7
d_gene: NA
CDR3aa: CASSPRRGTYEQYF
CDR3nt: TGTGCCAGTAGCCCACGGAGGGGCACCTACGAGCAGTACTTC

abundance: NA
v_gene: TRBV10-3
j_gene: TRBJ1-3
d_gene: TRBD1
CDR3aa: CATQGQRLSGNTIYF
CDR3nt: TGTGCCACCCAGGGACAGCGGCTGTCTGGAAACACCATATATTTT

abundance: NA
v_gene: TRBV9
j_gene: TRBJ1-1
d_gene: NA
CDR3aa: CASSPVPLTEAFF
CDR3nt: TGTGCCAGCAGCCCTGTCCCTCTCACTGAAGCTTTCTTT

abundance: NA
v_gene: TRBV7-6
j_gene: TRBJ2-3
d_gene: NA
CDR3aa: CASSFRDSTPTDTQYF
CDR3nt: TGTGCCAGCAGCTTTCGGGACTCAACGCCCACAGATACGCAGTATTTT

abundance: NA
v_gene: TRBV29-1
j_gene: TRBJ2-7
d_gene: NA
CDR3aa: CSVDLASLPGEQYF
CDR3nt: TGCAGCGTTGACCTCGCCAGTCTCCCGGGGGAGCAGTACTTC

abundance: NA
v_gene: TRBV5-1
j_gene: TRBJ2-2
d_gene: TRBD2
CDR3aa: CASSYGLAGAGELFF
CDR3nt: TGCGCCAGCAGCTACGGACTAGCGGGAGCCGGGGAGCTGTTTTTT

abundance: NA
v_gene: TRBV7-9
j_gene: TRBJ2-3
d_gene: TRBD1
CDR3aa: CASRPTPGQGADTQYF
CDR3nt: TGTGCCAGCAGACCTACCCCGGGACAGGGGGCAGATACGCAGTATTTT

abundance: NA
v_gene: TRBV4-1
j_gene: TRBJ2-1
d_gene: NA
CDR3aa: CASSQSWERLYNEQFF
CDR3nt: TGCGCCAGCAGCCAATCCTGGGAGCGGCTCTACAATGAGCAGTTCTTC

abundance: NA
v_gene: TRBV7-9
j_gene: TRBJ2-7
d_gene: NA
CDR3aa: CASSTPDTWRDEQYF
CDR3nt: TGTGCCAGCAGCACCCCCGACACGTGGCGGGACGAGCAGTACTTC

abundance: NA
v_gene: TRBV9
j_gene: TRBJ1-1
d_gene: NA
CDR3aa: CASGEGREAFF
CDR3nt: TGTGCTTCCGGGGAAGGGCGTGAAGCTTTCTTT

abundance: NA
v_gene: TRBV27
j_gene: TRBJ2-2
d_gene: NA
CDR3aa: CASSLLLREYGTEELFF
CDR3nt: TGTGCCAGCAGTTTATTACTCAGGGAATATGGCACCGAGGAGCTGTTTTTT

abundance: NA
v_gene: TRBV5-4
j_gene: TRBJ2-3
d_gene: TRBD2
CDR3aa: CASSQTRGADTQYF
CDR3nt: TGTGCCAGCAGCCAGACACGGGGGGCAGATACGCAGTATTTT

abundance: NA
v_gene: TRBV4-3
j_gene: TRBJ2-5
d_gene: TRBD2
CDR3aa: CASSQAPWLAGGGETQYF
CDR3nt: TGCGCCAGCAGCCAAGCCCCGTGGCTAGCGGGAGGAGGGGAGACCCAGTACTTC

abundance: NA
v_gene: TRBV29-1
j_gene: TRBJ2-3
d_gene: TRBD2
CDR3aa: CSAPAGGTDTQYF
CDR3nt: TGCAGCGCCCCTGCGGGGGGCACAGATACGCAGTATTTT

abundance: few
v_gene: TRBV27
j_gene: TRBJ2-7
d_gene: NA
CDR3aa: CASSLSPAGGAREQYF
CDR3nt: TGTGCCAGCAGTTTATCCCCAGCGGGTGGGGCACGCGAGCAGTACTTC

abundance: few
v_gene: TRBV9
j_gene: TRBJ2-3
d_gene: NA
CDR3aa: CASSPSRGLITDTQYF
CDR3nt: TGTGCCAGCAGCCCTTCACGGGGACTCATCACAGATACGCAGTATTTT

abundance: NA
v_gene: TRBV13
j_gene: TRBJ2-2
d_gene: NA
CDR3aa: CASSLDLFGGELFF
CDR3nt: TGTGCCAGCAGCTTAGATCTGTTCGGCGGGGAGCTGTTTTTT

abundance: NA
v_gene: TRBV5-6
j_gene: TRBJ2-1
d_gene: NA
CDR3aa: CASSPLAAQGVYNEQFF
CDR3nt: TGTGCCAGCAGCCCCTTAGCGGCCCAGGGGGTATACAATGAGCAGTTCTTC

abundance: once
v_gene: TRBV30
j_gene: TRBJ1-4
d_gene: NA
CDR3aa: CGAGRISEKLFF
CDR3nt: TGTGGCGCGGGCAGAATCAGTGAAAAACTGTTTTTT

abundance: NA
v_gene: TRBV6-6
j_gene: TRBJ2-7
d_gene: NA
CDR3aa: CASYSPSYEQYF
CDR3nt: TGTGCCAGCTACAGTCCCTCCTACGAGCAGTACTTC

abundance: NA
v_gene: TRBV2
j_gene: TRBJ1-1
d_gene: NA
CDR3aa: CASSGQGGNTEAFF
CDR3nt: TGTGCCAGCAGTGGTCAGGGCGGAAACACTGAAGCTTTCTTT

abundance: NA
v_gene: TRBV5-4
j_gene: TRBJ2-1
d_gene: TRBD2
CDR3aa: CASTLRGSHNEQFF
CDR3nt: TGTGCCAGCACCCTGCGGGGGAGTCACAATGAGCAGTTCTTC

abundance: once
v_gene: TRBV19
j_gene: TRBJ1-2
d_gene: TRBD1
CDR3aa: CASTNRPGDRLNDYGYTF
CDR3nt: TGTGCCAGTACCAACAGGCCGGGGGACAGGCTAAACGACTATGGCTACACCTTC

abundance: NA
v_gene: TRBV5-1
j_gene: TRBJ2-3
d_gene: TRBD2
CDR3aa: CASSFSGGPGTDTQYF
CDR3nt: TGCGCCAGCAGCTTTAGCGGGGGACCTGGCACAGATACGCAGTATTTT

abundance: NA
v_gene: TRBV7-2
j_gene: TRBJ2-7
d_gene: NA
CDR3aa: CASSPHQSGVPGEQYF
CDR3nt: TGTGCCAGCAGCCCCCATCAATCGGGGGTCCCGGGGGAGCAGTACTTC

abundance: NA
v_gene: TRBV4-2
j_gene: TRBJ1-5
d_gene: NA
CDR3aa: CASSQDTSHSNQPQHF
CDR3nt: TGTGCCAGCAGCCAAGATACCAGTCATAGCAATCAGCCCCAGCATTTT

abundance: NA
v_gene: TRBV7-8
j_gene: TRBJ2-3
d_gene: TRBD2
CDR3aa: CASSLGNTQRGALTDTQYF
CDR3nt: TGTGCCAGCAGCTTAGGGAATACCCAGCGGGGGGCCCTCACAGATACGCAGTATTTT

abundance: NA
v_gene: TRBV7-3
j_gene: TRBJ2-3
d_gene: NA
CDR3aa: CASSLTGPDTQYF
CDR3nt: TGTGCCAGCAGCTTAACGGGCCCGGATACGCAGTATTTT

abundance: few
v_gene: TRBV30
j_gene: TRBJ1-6
d_gene: NA
CDR3aa: CAWGPGAYNSPLHF
CDR3nt: TGTGCCTGGGGCCCGGGGGCCTATAATTCACCCCTCCACTTT

abundance: few
v_gene: TRBV28
j_gene: TRBJ2-7
d_gene: TRBD2
CDR3aa: CASTIAGLNYEQYF
CDR3nt: TGTGCCAGCACCATAGCGGGACTTAACTACGAGCAGTACTTC

abundance: once
v_gene: TRBV6-5
j_gene: TRBJ2-7
d_gene: TRBD2
CDR3aa: CASSFLTSGGYEQYF
CDR3nt: TGTGCCAGCAGTTTCTTGACTAGCGGGGGCTACGAGCAGTACTTC

abundance: once
v_gene: TRBV6-1
j_gene: TRBJ1-4
d_gene: NA
CDR3aa: CASSEGSVQEKLFF
CDR3nt: TGTGCCAGCAGTGAAGGGTCGGTACAGGAAAAACTGTTTTTT

abundance: NA
v_gene: TRBV4-3
j_gene: TRBJ2-1
d_gene: NA
CDR3aa: CASSQGTPFNEQFF
CDR3nt: TGCGCCAGCAGCCAAGGGACTCCCTTCAATGAGCAGTTCTTC

abundance: NA
v_gene: TRBV6-1
j_gene: TRBJ2-7
d_gene: NA
CDR3aa: CASSEGPGGQYEQYF
CDR3nt: TGTGCCAGCAGTGAAGGCCCCGGAGGGCAGTACGAGCAGTACTTC

abundance: NA
v_gene: TRBV5-4
j_gene: TRBJ2-7
d_gene: NA
CDR3aa: CASSPLRGGQHFYEQYF
CDR3nt: TGTGCCAGCAGCCCTCTAAGGGGCGGACAGCACTTCTACGAGCAGTACTTC

abundance: once
v_gene: TRBV29-1
j_gene: TRBJ1-3
d_gene: NA
CDR3aa: CSVRPGVSGNTIYF
CDR3nt: TGCAGCGTTCGTCCAGGGGTCTCTGGAAACACCATATATTTT

abundance: NA
v_gene: TRBV9
j_gene: TRBJ2-5
d_gene: NA
CDR3aa: CASSVTKTQETQYF
CDR3nt: TGTGCCAGCAGCGTAACGAAAACTCAAGAGACCCAGTACTTC

abundance: NA
v_gene: TRBV28
j_gene: TRBJ2-2
d_gene: NA
CDR3aa: CASNHRVDTGELFF
CDR3nt: TGTGCCAGCAATCACAGGGTGGACACCGGGGAGCTGTTTTTT

abundance: once
v_gene: TRBV7-9
j_gene: TRBJ1-2
d_gene: NA
CDR3aa: CASSPKGVNYGYTF
CDR3nt: TGTGCCAGCAGCCCAAAAGGGGTGAACTATGGCTACACCTTC

abundance: NA
v_gene: TRBV7-2
j_gene: TRBJ2-5
d_gene: NA
CDR3aa: CASGNLGLTQETQYF
CDR3nt: TGTGCCAGCGGGAACTTGGGACTGACCCAAGAGACCCAGTACTTC